A single sample is the source of the 10 T cell receptor beta chains below, sequenced in a study of cytomegalovirus exposure and HLA in healthy donors. The PCR employed 60 Vbeta primers together with 13 Jbeta primers. Assay used: immunoSEQ multiplex PCR; TCRdb lists only in-frame clones, some missing. This table has 150,000 to 200,000 clones, roughly 85% appearing once. The sequenced sample was PBMCs. These receptors originate from a man aged 35-49 years in good health and CMV-seropositive.

Concerning this clone: At one end the junction does not follow the germline gene, possibly because of a read error. Other DNA sequences in the sample encode the same CDR3. This rearrangement joins TRBV19 to TRBJ2-1, with 15 bases that match TRBD2. The CDR3 length is 15 residues. The V gene's germline CDR1 is LNHDA and CDR2 SQIVND (reference sequence). This chain's CDR3 is CASSNGLAGGNEQFF. The CDR3 DNA sequence: TGTGCCAGTAGTAACGGACTAGCGGGAGGGAATGAACAGTTCTTC.

The CDR3 coding sequence is TGTGCCAGCGCCTTGGGGGGGAGTCCCTTCTATGGCTACACCTTC. It encodes CASALGGSPFYGYTF. The chain uses TRBV7-2 and TRBJ1-2; the D gene is possibly TRBD1 (5 bases). The CDR3 sequence is 15 residues long. Trimming removed 8 bases from V and 4 bases from J, with 20 bases in between. Germline V gene data show CDR1 as SGHTA and CDR2 as FQGNSA.

A few counts support this clone. The sample has other DNA sequences that encode this CDR3 too. The chain joins TRBV5-1 to TRBJ2-3; 7 positions agree with TRBD1. The CDR3 runs 14 residues. Germline V gene data show CDR1 as SGHRS and CDR2 as YFSETQ. The V and J ends lost 1 base and 4 bases, in that order; junction bases with no gene match: 3. The CDR3 here is CASSLTGVPDTQYF. CDR3 nucleotides: TGCGCCAGCAGCTTGACAGGGGTCCCAGATACGCAGTATTTT.

This clone was seen more than once but under ten times. This chain links TRBV27 with TRBJ2-1; TRBD2 matches 11 bases. The CDR3 has 19 amino acids. The ends lost 4 bases at V and 6 bases at J; junction bases unmatched: 17. Germline V gene lookup returns CDR1 MNHEY and CDR2 SMNVEV (reference sequence). CDR3 in DNA: TGTGCCAGCAGTTGGTCCGGGCGGAGACTAGCGGGACTTTTCAATGAGCAGTTCTTC. Its translation: CASSWSGRRLAGLFNEQFF.

The V call is TRBV2, the J call TRBJ2-1, with D tentatively TRBD2 (5 bases). The V end was cut by 6 bases, the J end by 8 bases, with 11 bases between. Germline V gene sequence: CDR1 SNHLY, CDR2 FYNNEI. This CDR3 has 12 residues. CDR3 DNA sequence: TGTGCCAGCAGCGACCCGAGGGATGAGCAGTTCTTC. Protein product: CASSDPRDEQFF.

This clone was found a few times. The rearrangement links TRBV10-2 to TRBJ2-7; 8 bases fit TRBD1. Germline V CDR1 and CDR2: WSHSY, SAAADI. The junction had 14 bases not matched to a gene; V was cut back by 8 bases and J by 5 bases. The CDR3 contains 15 residues. The CDR3 region has the DNA TGCGCCAGCGGACAGGGTGGGGGTCCGCGGGACGAGCAGTACTTC. It translates to CASGQGGGPRDEQYF.

The rearrangement joins TRBV4-2 to TRBJ2-2; 10 bases match TRBD2. V gave up 0 bases and J gave up 5 bases; unmatched junction bases: 3. Germline V CDR1 and CDR2: LGHNA, YNFKEQ. The length of the CDR3 is 16 residues. The CDR3 spells CASSQDELAGTGELFF. In nucleotides, the CDR3 is TGTGCCAGCAGCCAAGATGAACTAGCGGGGACCGGGGAGCTGTTTTTT.

The chain combines TRBV11-3 with TRBJ2-3; 9 bases are shared with TRBD2. The V segment lost 0 bases and the J segment 0 bases; nucleotides outside the gene matches: 4. From germline, CDR1 is SGHNT and CDR2 YENEEA. The CDR3 consists of 17 residues. CDR3 sequence reads: CASSLERGGRSTDTQYF. The CDR3 nucleotides are TGTGCCAGCAGCTTAGAGCGGGGGGGGCGCAGCACAGATACGCAGTATTTT.

The chain couples TRBV6-1 to TRBJ1-2; D gene unclear. Trimming shortened V by 5 bases and J by 7 bases, and 17 bases separated the two germline ends. Germline CDR1 and CDR2: MNHNS and SASEGT. This CDR3 has 14 amino acids. The CDR3 spells CASSQTGPEGGYTF. CDR3 sequence (DNA): TGTGCCAGCAGTCAAACCGGACCGGAGGGTGGCTACACCTTC.

This clone was seen a single time. One end of the junction is discordant with germline, which a read error may explain. The chain carries TRBV7-9 and TRBJ2-6; D possibly corresponds to TRBD1 (5 bases). This CDR3 has 19 residues. CDR1 SEHNR and CDR2 FQNEAQ come from the germline V gene (reference sequence). The CDR3, as DNA: TGTGCCAGCAGCTTCCTTTCGACAGCCATGAACTCTGGGGCCAACGGCCTGACTTTC. Translating it yields CASSFLSTAMNSGANGLTF.